These 17 T cell receptor beta chains were sequenced from one sample in a study of T cells in Graves' hyperthyroidism and ophthalmopathy. Amplification yielded TCR beta CDR3 regions, with RNA transcripts as the source. TCR CDR3 regions were first amplified by RT-PCR with HTBI primers. TCRdb ran MiXCR on the multiplex PCR reads and lists one entry per CDR3 protein. Among 250,000 to 350,000 distinct CDR3 sequences listed, 17% were seen once. Input material: blood. These receptors originate from a woman aged 55-69 years with Graves' ophthalmopathy.

There are a few counts of this clonotype. The J gene is TRBJ1-4, the V gene TRBV4-3; D not certain. The germline V and J ends were trimmed by 0 bases and 1 base, with 9 bases remaining between them. The CDR3 runs to 16 residues. The germline V gene encodes CDR1 LGHNA and CDR2 YSLEER. CDR3 amino acids: CASSQDGLGTNEKLFF. Here the CDR3 DNA reads TGCGCCAGCAGCCAAGATGGATTAGGAACTAATGAAAAACTGTTTTTT.

This clonotype was seen more than once but under ten times. The chain uses TRBV7-2 and TRBJ2-2; 11 positions agree with TRBD2. This CDR3 has 17 residues. Germline-derived CDR1 and CDR2 are SGHTA and FQGNSA. After removal of 5 bases from V and 1 base from J, the junction contained 6 bases not matched to a gene. DNA for the CDR3: TGTGCCAGCAGCCTACTAGCGGGGGCCCTGAACACCGGGGAGCTGTTTTTT. Translating it yields CASSLLAGALNTGELFF.

This clonotype was detected ten times or more. The chain couples TRBV12-3 or TRBV12-4 to TRBJ1-5; 8 nucleotides match TRBD1. V dropped 2 bases and J dropped 6; count of bases not matched to a gene: 3. The CDR3 is made up of 14 amino acids. CDR3 loop: CASSLSGGGQPQHF. CDR3 nucleotide sequence: TGTGCCAGCAGTTTATCAGGGGGCGGTCAGCCCCAGCATTTT.

V and J are TRBV20-1 and TRBJ2-5; 11 bases are a match to TRBD2. This CDR3 contains 14 residues. Unmatched junction bases numbered 7, after V lost 4 bases and J lost 6 bases. The germline V gene encodes CDR1 DFQATT and CDR2 SNEGSKA (reference sequence). CDR3 sequence reads: CSAIGASGRKTQYF. In nucleotides, the CDR3 is TGCAGTGCTATAGGGGCTAGCGGGAGGAAGACCCAGTACTTC.

This clonotype was seen only a few times. A single base separates this from a much larger clone, so it may be a read error. The gene calls are TRBV14 and TRBJ1-1; maybe TRBD1 (6 bases). V lost 5 bases and J 0 bases, leaving 7 bases between the germline ends. Germline V lookup: CDR1 SGHDN, CDR2 FVKESK. CDR3 length equals 13 residues. CDR3 protein: CASSGDMNTEAFF. The CDR3 DNA reads TGTGCCAGCAGCGGGGACATGAACACTGAAGCTTTCTTT.

The rearrangement joins TRBV10-3 to TRBJ2-1; maybe TRBD2 (6 bases). The CDR3 loop spans 17 amino acids. Germline V gives CDR1 ENHRY, CDR2 SYGVKD. Trimming cost V 6 bases and J 0 bases, with 18 bases left between them. CDR3 in amino acids: CAISSSPRESSYNEQFF. In DNA form, the CDR3 reads TGTGCCATCAGCTCAAGTCCCCGGGAGAGCTCCTACAATGAGCAGTTCTTC.

The sample holds a few counts of this clonotype. V usage is TRBV4-3 and J usage is TRBJ2-3; 7 positions match TRBD1. This CDR3 comprises 15 residues. Germline CDR1 LGHNA, CDR2 YSLEER. The trim removed 3 bases at V and 0 bases at J, leaving 3 bases unmatched. The CDR3 is CASSQQQGSTDTQYF. In DNA form, the CDR3 reads TGCGCCAGCAGCCAGCAACAGGGGAGCACAGATACGCAGTATTTT.

This clonotype was seen a few times. The V call is TRBV20-1, the J call TRBJ2-4; D perhaps matches TRBD1 (7 bases). V shed 7 bases and J shed 3 bases, with 19 bases lying between them. CDR1 and CDR2 from the germline V gene are DFQATT and SNEGSKA (reference sequence). The CDR3 has 15 residues. Here the CDR3 reads CSVYSAGGGKNIQYF. CDR3 bases: TGCAGTGTATACTCCGCAGGGGGAGGCAAAAACATTCAGTACTTC.

This clonotype showed up just a few times. The V call is TRBV7-9, the J call TRBJ2-7, with TRBD2 matching 8 bases. Per germline, CDR1 SEHNR and CDR2 FQNEAQ (reference sequence). The CDR3 loop spans 19 amino acids. The V gene end was trimmed by 6 bases and the J gene end by 1 base; junction bases not matched to a gene: 20. CDR3 DNA sequence: TGTGCCAGCAGTCTCACCTATTACCGACAAGCGGGAGAATCCTACGAGCAGTACTTC. It yields the protein CASSLTYYRQAGESYEQYF.

The table lists this clonotype with many counts. V gene TRBV5-1 combines with J gene TRBJ1-4; 7 nucleotides line up with TRBD1. This CDR3 is 14 amino acids long. Germline CDR1 reads SGHRS; CDR2 reads YFSETQ. Unmatched junction bases numbered 3, after V lost 4 bases and J lost 3 bases. The DNA of the CDR3 is TGCGCCAGCAGCCAAGGGACAGCTAATGAAAAACTGTTTTTT. It translates to CASSQGTANEKLFF.

This clonotype was picked up a small number of times. The J gene is TRBJ2-2, the V gene TRBV20-1; D is ambiguous. Trimming pared 6 bases from V and 4 bases from J, leaving 15 bases between. The CDR3 consists of 14 residues. CDR1 and CDR2 from the germline V gene are DFQATT and SNEGSKA (reference sequence). As DNA, the CDR3 is TGCAGTGCCCCCGGGCAGATGAGCACCGGGGAGCTGTTTTTT. Translated, it gives CSAPGQMSTGELFF.

This clonotype was counted many times. The genes are TRBV12-3 or TRBV12-4 and TRBJ1-1; no reliable D call. V shed 6 bases and J shed 4 bases, with 9 bases lying between them. The CDR3 covers 12 residues. Here the CDR3 reads CASRARGTEAFF. The CDR3 DNA is TGTGCCAGCAGGGCTCGGGGCACTGAAGCTTTCTTT.

This clonotype was found a few times. The DNA for the CDR3 is TGTGCCACCAGCGGACCTAGCGGGAGGGCGAGTACCTACAATGAGCAGTTCTTC. Encoded protein: CATSGPSGRASTYNEQFF. V gene TRBV15 combines with J gene TRBJ2-1; 12 positions match TRBD2. CDR1 is LNHNV and CDR2 is YYDKDF in the germline V gene (reference sequence). V dropped 5 bases and J dropped 2; count of bases not matched to a gene: 10. CDR3 length: 18 amino acids.

This clonotype occurred many times. The chain joins TRBV19 to TRBJ2-1; 14 bases match TRBD2. Germline V CDR1 and CDR2: LNHDA, SQIVND (reference sequence). Unmatched junction bases numbered 9, after V lost 5 bases and J lost 3 bases. The CDR3 sequence is 18 residues long. In DNA, the CDR3 is TGTGCCAGTAGTCCCGGGACTAGCGGGAGTTTGGGCTACAATGAGCAGTTCTTC. Protein: CASSPGTSGSLGYNEQFF.

The chain combines TRBV9 with TRBJ1-4; TRBD1 might be the D (6 bases). V was cut by 3 bases and J by 7 bases, with 13 bases left in between. The CDR3 has 14 residues. Looked up from germline, CDR1 is SGDLS and CDR2 is YYNGEE. The CDR3 DNA reads TGTGCCAGCAGCGCACAGGGACTGGGTGAAAAACTGTTTTTT. It codes for CASSAQGLGEKLFF.

This clonotype occurred many times. This rearrangement joins TRBV6-1 to TRBJ2-1; 11 bases are a match to TRBD2. The CDR3 spans 13 residues. V was clipped by 6 bases and J by 5 bases; unmatched bases: 0. Germline lookup yields CDR1 MNHNS and CDR2 SASEGT. CDR3 DNA sequence: TGTGCCAGCAGGACTAGCGGGAACAATGAGCAGTTCTTC. Protein product: CASRTSGNNEQFF.

The V and J genes are TRBV27 and TRBJ2-7; perhaps TRBD1 as D (7 bases). Germline loops: CDR1 MNHEY, CDR2 SMNVEV (reference sequence). The CDR3 has 16 amino acids. Trimming removed 4 bases at V and 1 base at J, with 17 bases between. This CDR3 reads CASSSWTGGRSYEQYF. In nucleotides, the CDR3 is TGTGCCAGCAGTTCCTGGACAGGAGGGAGGTCCTACGAGCAGTACTTC.